The 8 T cell receptor beta chains below all came from one sample that was sequenced in a study of human T cells and chemical hapten exposure. In TCRdb, the RACE reads were re-called with MiXCR into one record per CDR3 protein. The data hold 90,000 to 120,000 distinct CDR3 sequences, with approximately 10% observed a single time. Stated time point: patch test 1, 2 weeks after DPC sensitization. Specified treatment: therapeutic diphenylcyclopropenone sensitization with weekly scalp DPC. Sequenced here: whole blood, sampled in connection with sensitization to the hapten diphenylcyclopropenone (DPC). Every receptor here comes from a woman aged 40 to 50 with alopecia areata. Some clones in this sample may be carry-over from other donors' samples.

This clonotype was seen repeatedly, ten times or more. This rearrangement joins TRBV21-1 to TRBJ1-2; the table names TRBD1, a call not compared with the DNA. TRBV21-1 is deemed a pseudogene. This CDR3 region has 18 residues. The DNA for the CDR3 is TGTGCCAGCAGCAAAGCTATTCCGAGGACAGGGGGCTGCTATGGCTACACCTTC. This translates into CASSKAIPRTGGCYGYTF.

This clonotype has ten or more counts. This chain connects TRBV29-1 to TRBJ2-1; the match to TRBD2 covers 7 bases. V dropped 4 bases and J dropped 6; count of bases not matched to a gene: 6. The germline V gene encodes CDR1 SQVTM and CDR2 ANQGSEA. The CDR3 is made up of 13 amino acids. The CDR3 is CSVAAGAGNEQFF. CDR3 DNA: TGCAGCGTTGCGGCGGGAGCGGGCAATGAGCAGTTCTTC.

The chain is built from TRBV7-3 and TRBJ2-2, with 7 bases identical to TRBD2. The length of the CDR3 is 14 residues. J gave up 11 bases and V 0 bases, and 6 bases lay outside the gene matches. Germline V gene sequence: CDR1 SGHTA, CDR2 FQGTGA. The chain's CDR3 is CASSLTGGGPELFF. CDR3 coding DNA: TGTGCCAGCAGCTTAACAGGCGGGGGTCCCGAGCTGTTTTTT.

At least ten counts were recorded for this clonotype. V gene TRBV7-9 combines with J gene TRBJ1-3; maybe TRBD1 (5 bases). The CDR3 contains 15 residues. Germline loops: CDR1 SEHNR, CDR2 FQNEAQ (reference sequence). V was pared by 4 bases and J by 0 bases, with 10 bases between. Here the CDR3 DNA reads TGTGCCAGCAGCTATGGGACGGCCTCTGGAAACACCATATATTTT. It translates to CASSYGTASGNTIYF.

This clonotype was recorded at least ten times. The V call is TRBV29-1, the J call TRBJ2-5; unclear D gene. Germline V gene lookup returns CDR1 SQVTM and CDR2 ANQGSEA. The CDR3 has 13 amino acids. V was trimmed by 4 bases and J by 2 bases, leaving 11 bases between them. The CDR3 nucleotides read TGCAGCGTTGTTCGATCCAATCAAGAGACCCAGTACTTC. Translated, it gives CSVVRSNQETQYF.

This clonotype was seen ten or more times. The V and J genes are TRBV20-1 and TRBJ2-1, with D perhaps given as TRBD1 or TRBD2 (5 bases each). CDR1 and CDR2 from the germline V gene are DFQATT and SNEGSKA (reference sequence). The CDR3 covers 12 residues. V lost 3 bases to trimming and J lost 8 bases, with 11 bases between them. The CDR3 nucleotides are TGCAGTGCTAGTGGGAGAGGGGATGAGCAGTTCTTC. Its translation: CSASGRGDEQFF.

The chain links TRBV5-1 to TRBJ1-1, with 9 bases that match TRBD1. Trimming took 4 bases from V and 5 from J; bases not matched to a gene: 9. Germline lookup yields CDR1 SGHRS and CDR2 YFSETQ. The length of the CDR3 is 15 residues. CDR3 loop: CASSVGQGGNTEAFF. The CDR3 DNA sequence: TGCGCCAGCAGCGTGGGACAGGGAGGGAATACTGAAGCTTTCTTT.

The J gene is TRBJ1-6, the V gene TRBV7-2; the D gene is possibly TRBD1 (5 bases). Trimming stripped 5 bases from V and 7 bases from J, with 18 bases between. The germline gives CDR1 SGHTA, CDR2 FQGNSA. CDR3 size: 16 residues. DNA for the CDR3: TGTGCCAGCAGCCCAGCAGGGACGGAGACAAATTCACCCCTCCACTTT. It yields the protein CASSPAGTETNSPLHF.